This passage covers 30 T cell receptor beta chains from one sample sequenced in a study of cytomegalovirus exposure and HLA in healthy donors (dated by TCRdb to about 2017). Library generation was performed with the immunoSEQ multiplex PCR assay. For the multiplex PCR, a mixture combining 60 forward primers for TCR Vbeta segments and 13 reverse primers for TCR Jbeta segments was used. Sourced from immuneACCESS, this table was stored by TCRdb with only in-frame sequences that have V and J called. A share of the clones is absent; for the studies checked, an unresolved V gene accounts for under half, and the remainder has no known explanation. The sample has some 270,000 clones on record, 75% to 85% of them singletons. The top ten constitute about 0.28% of the sample. Sequencing used PBMCs. The source is a girl aged 2 to 10 in good health and CMV-seronegative.

The V and J genes are TRBV6-5 and TRBJ2-7; 14 nucleotides agree with TRBD2. This CDR3 has 16 amino acids. From germline, CDR1 is MNHEY and CDR2 SVGAGI. The J segment lost 5 bases and the V segment lost 4 bases, leaving 7 bases of the junction unmatched. CDR3 bases: TGTGCCAGCAGTTCCGGGACTAGCGGGAGTAGAAACGAGCAGTACTTC. This gives the protein CASSSGTSGSRNEQYF.

This chain connects TRBV4-1 to TRBJ2-7; 9 bases agree with TRBD2. J gave up 3 bases and V 1 base, and 10 bases lay outside the gene matches. The CDR3 spans 17 residues. The germline CDR1 and CDR2 sequences are MGHRA and YSYEKL. CDR3 sequence reads: CASSQVSGGLPFYEQYF. The CDR3 DNA reads as TGCGCCAGCAGCCAAGTTAGCGGGGGCCTTCCCTTCTACGAGCAGTACTTC.

J is TRBJ1-5 and V is TRBV7-3; possibly TRBD1 for D (6 bases). V lost 5 bases, J lost 3 bases, and 8 bases lay in between. CDR3 length: 13 amino acids. Germline V gene data show CDR1 as SGHTA and CDR2 as FQGTGA. The CDR3 region has the DNA TGTGCCAGCAGCCAGGGGTTCAATCAGCCCCAGCATTTT. It translates to CASSQGFNQPQHF.

Comment on this clone: The sample has other DNA sequences that encode this CDR3 too. The chain links TRBV29-1 to TRBJ2-5; D might be TRBD2 (7 bases). Germline CDR1 and CDR2: SQVTM and ANQGSEA. The CDR3 is 13 amino acids. V was shortened by 4 bases and J by 5 bases, with 14 bases between the two germline ends. CDR3 loop: CSVGGGPGETQYF. CDR3 DNA sequence: TGCAGCGTTGGGGGGGGGCCTGGGGAGACCCAGTACTTC.

This clone was counted a few times. The J gene is TRBJ2-1, the V gene TRBV7-3; D is unclear. V shed 4 bases and J shed 6 bases, with 10 bases lying between them. Germline lookup yields CDR1 SGHTA and CDR2 FQGTGA. This CDR3 region has 13 residues. CDR3 in DNA: TGTGCCAGCAGCTCAAACTCCATCAATGAGCAGTTCTTC. This translates into CASSSNSINEQFF.

The chain recombines TRBV18 with TRBJ1-6, with TRBD1 matching over 11 bases. Germline-derived CDR1 and CDR2 are KGHSH and LQKENI. The CDR3 has 16 residues. Trimming removed 3 bases from V and 8 bases from J; junction bases left unmatched: 6. The CDR3: CASSPGTGGLYSPLHF. The CDR3 nucleotides are TGTGCCAGCTCACCCGGGACAGGGGGTCTTTATTCACCCCTCCACTTT.

The genes are TRBV29-1 and TRBJ2-3; the match to TRBD2 covers 12 bases. The CDR3 loop spans 16 amino acids. J was trimmed by 1 base and V by 7 bases; bases with no gene match: 9. Germline V gene data show CDR1 as SQVTM and CDR2 as ANQGSEA. This CDR3 reads CSAATSGSPGTDTQYF. The CDR3 DNA is TGCAGCGCGGCGACTAGCGGGAGCCCTGGCACAGATACGCAGTATTTT.

This chain connects TRBV2 to TRBJ1-3; D is unresolved. CDR3 length: 16 residues. CDR1 is SNHLY, CDR2 FYNNEI, per germline. Trimming took off 3 bases at V and 3 bases at J, with 15 bases between the two ends. This CDR3 is CASSDSYGGSGNTIYF. The DNA for the CDR3 is TGTGCCAGCAGTGATTCGTATGGAGGGAGTGGAAACACCATATATTTT.

The CDR3 spells CASRDHGGNYGYTF. CDR3 DNA sequence: TGTGCCAGCAGGGACCATGGAGGGAACTATGGCTACACCTTC. The rearrangement joins TRBV6-1 to TRBJ1-2; D remains ambiguous. Germline loops: CDR1 MNHNS, CDR2 SASEGT. The CDR3 runs 14 residues. V lost 6 bases and J 2 bases, leaving 13 bases between the germline ends.

The chain couples TRBV28 to TRBJ1-3, with 7 bases matching TRBD1. V shed 5 bases and J 8 bases; nucleotides not matched to a gene: 6. CDR1 and CDR2 (germline): MDHEN, SYDVKM. CDR3 size: 13 residues. The CDR3 coding sequence is TGTGCCAGCAGTATACAGGGGCCGGACACCATATATTTT. Its protein is CASSIQGPDTIYF.

The chain is built from TRBV27 and TRBJ2-1; 10 nucleotides agree with TRBD2. Germline V gives CDR1 MNHEY, CDR2 SMNVEV (reference sequence). The ends lost 3 bases at V and 7 bases at J; junction bases unmatched: 9. This CDR3 is built from 16 residues. The chain's CDR3 is CASSLGYDSGRNEQFF. CDR3 in DNA: TGTGCCAGCAGTTTGGGATATGATAGCGGGAGGAATGAGCAGTTCTTC.

This clone was seen a handful of times. The V gene is TRBV6-5, the J gene TRBJ2-1; 7 positions agree with TRBD1. V lost 5 bases to trimming and J lost 6 bases; unmatched junction nucleotides: 10. The germline V gene encodes CDR1 MNHEY and CDR2 SVGAGI. The CDR3 contains 15 residues. This chain's CDR3 is CASSRQGVAPNEQFF. The CDR3 DNA follows: TGTGCCAGCAGTAGACAGGGTGTCGCTCCCAATGAGCAGTTCTTC.

This clone occurred once. V is TRBV7-2 and J is TRBJ1-4, with 10 bases aligning to TRBD1. The CDR3 contains 13 residues. CDR1 and CDR2 from the germline V gene are SGHTA and FQGNSA. The ends lost 5 bases at V and 8 bases at J; junction bases unmatched: 2. CDR3 in amino acids: CASSRDRGEKLFF. The CDR3 region has the DNA TGTGCCAGCAGCCGGGACAGGGGAGAAAAACTGTTTTTT.

This chain joins TRBV28 and TRBJ2-7; TRBD2 might be the D (5 bases). Germline V CDR1 and CDR2: MDHEN, SYDVKM. Between the trimmed V and J ends, which lost 8 bases and 2 bases, there was a span of 16 bases. The CDR3 contains 14 residues. The CDR3 reads CASGLDGGTYEQYF. CDR3 nucleotide sequence: TGTGCCAGCGGGCTGGACGGAGGAACCTACGAGCAGTACTTC.

The V call is TRBV14, the J call TRBJ2-7; 12 positions agree with TRBD1. The trim removed 2 bases at V and 2 bases at J, leaving 10 bases unmatched. Germline CDR1 reads SGHDN; CDR2 reads FVKESK. The CDR3 has 18 amino acids. CDR3 sequence reads: CASSQSGTGGDLPYEQYF. The DNA of the CDR3 is TGTGCCAGCAGCCAATCCGGGACAGGGGGCGACCTGCCCTACGAGCAGTACTTC. Supplemented by reference TRBV14 and TRBJ2-7, the full variable domain reads EAGVTQFPSHSVIEKGQTVTLRCDPISGHDNLYWYRRVMGKEIKFLLHFVKESKQDESGMPNNRFLAERTGGTYSTLKVQPAELEDSGVYFCASSQSGTGGDLPYEQYFGPGTRLTVT.

This clone was observed once. CDR3 DNA: TGTGCCAGCTCACGTTGGGAGGACAACACAGATACGCAGTATTTT. This gives the protein CASSRWEDNTDTQYF. The gene calls are TRBV18 and TRBJ2-3; D might be TRBD2 (6 bases). V was shortened by 4 bases and J by 2 bases, with 13 bases between the two germline ends. Germline CDR1 KGHSH, CDR2 LQKENI. The CDR3 covers 15 residues.

The V and J genes are TRBV2 and TRBJ2-1; 9 bases match TRBD1. The ends lost 11 bases at V and 13 bases at J; junction bases unmatched: 12. CDR1 is SNHLY and CDR2 is FYNNEI in the germline V gene. The CDR3 has 12 residues. The DNA of the CDR3 is TGTGCCGTTTCTCTTATGGGACAGGGACAGTTCTTC. Its translation: CAVSLMGQGQFF.

This chain connects TRBV5-1 to TRBJ2-7; D call uncertain. Germline CDR1 is SGHRS and CDR2 is YFSETQ. The CDR3 spans 16 residues. The ends were cut back, 5 bases at V and 2 bases at J, with 20 bases in the middle. CDR3 sequence reads: CASSSRGYYLTYEQYF. CDR3 DNA sequence: TGCGCCAGCAGTTCCCGCGGCTACTACCTAACCTACGAGCAGTACTTC.

CDR3 loop: CASSFRLTGTHTGELFF. CDR3 DNA sequence: TGTGCCAGCAGCTTTAGACTTACCGGGACTCACACCGGGGAGCTGTTTTTT. V and J are TRBV5-6 and TRBJ2-2; D perhaps matches TRBD2 (6 bases). Per germline, CDR1 SGHDT and CDR2 YYEEEE. V shed 2 bases and J shed 3 bases, with 17 bases lying between them. The CDR3 is 17 residues long.

The chain uses TRBV28 and TRBJ2-4; the match to TRBD2 covers 8 bases. V was clipped by 6 bases and J by 1 base; unmatched bases: 8. The CDR3 length is 16 residues. The germline V gene encodes CDR1 MDHEN and CDR2 SYDVKM. CDR3 DNA sequence: TGTGCCAGCAGCCGGTCGGGGGGGTCGGCCAAAAACATTCAGTACTTC. This codes for CASSRSGGSAKNIQYF.

The chain has TRBV7-8 and TRBJ1-4, with D maybe TRBD1 (6 bases). This CDR3 has 15 amino acids. The V and J ends lost 3 bases and 7 bases respectively, with 15 bases between them. The germline V gene has CDR1 SGHVS and CDR2 FQNEAQ. The CDR3 DNA sequence: TGTGCCAGCAGCTTCTGGGGACATCGTCCTGAAAAACTGTTTTTT. This encodes CASSFWGHRPEKLFF.

DNA of the CDR3: TGTGCCAGCAGGGAACTAGCCCCCTCCTACGAGCAGTACTTC. Its protein is CASRELAPSYEQYF. This chain connects TRBV28 to TRBJ2-7, with D perhaps matching TRBD2 (6 bases). The V end was cut by 6 bases, the J end by 0 bases, with 12 bases between. Looked up from germline, CDR1 is MDHEN and CDR2 is SYDVKM. The CDR3 loop spans 14 amino acids.

The rearrangement uses TRBV18 and TRBJ2-1; 7 positions match TRBD2. After removal of 3 bases from V and 5 bases from J, the junction contained 7 bases not matched to a gene. Germline-derived CDR1 and CDR2 are KGHSH and LQKENI. The CDR3 length is 15 residues. The DNA for the CDR3 is TGTGCCAGCTCACCTCGATTTGCGGGGGACAATGAGCAGTTCTTC. It yields the protein CASSPRFAGDNEQFF.

This chain uses TRBV7-3 with TRBJ2-6, with 7 bases identical to TRBD2. The ends lost 1 base at V and 0 bases at J; junction bases unmatched: 3. The CDR3 extends over 17 amino acids. Germline V gives CDR1 SGHTA, CDR2 FQGTGA. Here the CDR3 DNA reads TGTGCCAGCAGCTTAATTGGGGGGGACTCTGGGGCCAACGTCCTGACTTTC. Residues: CASSLIGGDSGANVLTF.

The V gene is TRBV27, the J gene TRBJ2-7; 8 bases map to TRBD2. The CDR3 contains 15 residues. J was trimmed by 2 bases and V by 5 bases; bases with no gene match: 8. CDR1 MNHEY and CDR2 SMNVEV come from the germline V gene (reference sequence). For the CDR3, the DNA is TGTGCCAGCAGTCCGGAAGGCGGGGGGACCTACGAGCAGTACTTC. This sequence encodes CASSPEGGGTYEQYF.

The chain combines TRBV5-1 with TRBJ2-7, with 8 bases lining up with TRBD2. The CDR3 runs to 14 residues. The germline CDR1 and CDR2 sequences are SGHRS and YFSETQ. Losses at the gene ends were 1 base for V and 3 bases for J; bases not matched to a gene: 3. The CDR3 is CASSLRGGFYEQYF. The CDR3 nucleotides are TGCGCCAGCAGCTTGCGGGGGGGCTTCTACGAGCAGTACTTC.

This chain connects TRBV5-1 to TRBJ2-5; TRBD2 aligns across 11 bases. This CDR3 contains 15 residues. V lost 2 bases, J lost 5 bases, and 5 bases stayed unmatched. CDR1 and CDR2 (germline): SGHRS, YFSETQ. The CDR3 spells CASSLATSGVETQYF. The CDR3 DNA reads as TGCGCCAGCAGCTTAGCGACTAGCGGGGTGGAGACCCAGTACTTC.

The chain uses TRBV7-9 and TRBJ2-7; D gene uncertain. Per germline, CDR1 SEHNR and CDR2 FQNEAQ (reference sequence). The CDR3 length is 13 residues. V was clipped by 2 bases and J by 0 bases, with 5 bases between them. The CDR3 DNA reads TGTGCCAGCAGCTTAATTAGCTCCTACGAGCAGTACTTC. It codes for CASSLISSYEQYF.

This chain uses TRBV28 with TRBJ2-7, with 9 bases aligning to TRBD2. Germline assignment: CDR1 MDHEN and CDR2 SYDVKM. With 6 bases clipped from V and 3 bases from J, the junction kept 6 bases outside the gene matches. The CDR3 has 14 residues. In DNA form, the CDR3 reads TGTGCCAGCAGAATCGGGACTAGCCACTACGAGCAGTACTTC. This translates into CASRIGTSHYEQYF.

This chain links TRBV13 with TRBJ2-7; no definite D call. Germline loops: CDR1 PRHDT, CDR2 FYEKMQ (reference sequence). This CDR3 spans 14 amino acids. Trimming took 5 bases from V and 6 from J, leaving 17 bases between them. CDR3 amino acids: CASSPRKSTGEQYF. CDR3 in DNA: TGTGCCAGCAGCCCACGTAAGAGTACGGGCGAGCAGTACTTC.